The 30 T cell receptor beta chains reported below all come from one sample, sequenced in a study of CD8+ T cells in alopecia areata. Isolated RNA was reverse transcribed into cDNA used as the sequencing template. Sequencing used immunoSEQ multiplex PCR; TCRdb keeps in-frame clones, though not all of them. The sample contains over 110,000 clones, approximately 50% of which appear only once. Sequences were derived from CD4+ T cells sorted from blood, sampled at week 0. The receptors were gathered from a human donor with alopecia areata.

For the CDR3, the DNA is TGCAGCGCCACGGGACAGTTCACTGAAGCTTTCTTT. This gives the protein CSATGQFTEAFF. This sequence joins TRBV29-1 and TRBJ1-1; 7 nucleotides line up with TRBD1. Germline CDR1 and CDR2: SQVTM and ANQGSEA. This CDR3 comprises 12 residues. V gave up 7 bases and J gave up 4 bases; unmatched junction bases: 6.

The CDR3 here is CASSHSRTGTKNTGELFF. For the CDR3, the DNA is TGCGCCAGCAGCCACTCACGGACCGGGACTAAAAACACCGGGGAGCTGTTTTTT. The chain couples TRBV4-1 to TRBJ2-2, with 7 bases fitting TRBD2. Germline values: CDR1 MGHRA, CDR2 YSYEKL. This CDR3 is 18 amino acids long. Germline trimming cut 3 bases from V and 2 bases from J; bases unmatched to any gene: 12.

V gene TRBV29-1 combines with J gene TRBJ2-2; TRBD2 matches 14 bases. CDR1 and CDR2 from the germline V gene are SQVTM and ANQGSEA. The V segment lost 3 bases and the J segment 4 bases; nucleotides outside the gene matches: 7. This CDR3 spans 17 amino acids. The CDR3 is CSVEGGLAGVGTGELFF. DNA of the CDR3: TGCAGCGTTGAGGGGGGACTAGCGGGAGTCGGCACCGGGGAGCTGTTTTTT.

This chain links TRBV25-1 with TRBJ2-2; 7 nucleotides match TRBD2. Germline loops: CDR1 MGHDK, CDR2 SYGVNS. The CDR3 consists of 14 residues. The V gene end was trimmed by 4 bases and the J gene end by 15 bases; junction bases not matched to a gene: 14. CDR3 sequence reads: CASSGAGEGQAMFF. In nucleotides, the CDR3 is TGTGCCAGCAGTGGGGCGGGGGAAGGACAAGCGATGTTTTTT.

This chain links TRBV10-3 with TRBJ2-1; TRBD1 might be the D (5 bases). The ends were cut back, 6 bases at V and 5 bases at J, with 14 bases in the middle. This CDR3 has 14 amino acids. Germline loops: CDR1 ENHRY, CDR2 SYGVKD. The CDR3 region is CAIRARAENNEQFF. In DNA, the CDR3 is TGTGCCATCAGAGCCAGGGCGGAGAACAATGAGCAGTTCTTC.

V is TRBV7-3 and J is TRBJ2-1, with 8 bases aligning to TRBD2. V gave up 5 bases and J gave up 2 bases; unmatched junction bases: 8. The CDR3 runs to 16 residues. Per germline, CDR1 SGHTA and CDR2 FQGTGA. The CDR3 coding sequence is TGTGCCAGCAGCCGTCAGCCGGGAGGGACCTACAATGAGCAGTTCTTC. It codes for CASSRQPGGTYNEQFF.

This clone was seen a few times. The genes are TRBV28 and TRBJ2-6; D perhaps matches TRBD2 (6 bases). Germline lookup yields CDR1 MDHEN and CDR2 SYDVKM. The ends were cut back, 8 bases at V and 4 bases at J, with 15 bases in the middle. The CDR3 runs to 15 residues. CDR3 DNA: TGTGCCAGCCAGCCGGAGGGGAGAGGGGCCAACGTCCTGACTTTC. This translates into CASQPEGRGANVLTF.

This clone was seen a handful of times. The CDR3 loop is CASSTGSDYEQYF. The CDR3 bases are TGTGCCAGTAGTACTGGGTCGGACTACGAGCAGTACTTC. The V and J genes are TRBV19 and TRBJ2-7; D uncertain. The V end lost 4 bases, the J end lost 3 bases, and 10 bases lay between the germline ends. The CDR3 is 13 amino acids. Per germline, CDR1 LNHDA and CDR2 SQIVND (reference sequence). Based on the CDR3 plus reference TRBV19 and TRBJ2-7, the full variable domain is DGGITQSPKYLFRKEGQNVTLSCEQNLNHDAMYWYRQDPGQGLRLIYYSQIVNDFQKGDIAEGYSVSREKKESFPLTVTSAQKNPTAFYLCASSTGSDYEQYFGPGTRLTVT.

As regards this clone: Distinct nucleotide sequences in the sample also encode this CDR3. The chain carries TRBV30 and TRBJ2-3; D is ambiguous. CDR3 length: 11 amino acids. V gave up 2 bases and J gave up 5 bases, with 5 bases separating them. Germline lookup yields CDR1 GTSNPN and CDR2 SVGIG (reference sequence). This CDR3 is CAWSPRDTQYF. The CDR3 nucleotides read TGTGCCTGGAGTCCTAGAGATACGCAGTATTTT.

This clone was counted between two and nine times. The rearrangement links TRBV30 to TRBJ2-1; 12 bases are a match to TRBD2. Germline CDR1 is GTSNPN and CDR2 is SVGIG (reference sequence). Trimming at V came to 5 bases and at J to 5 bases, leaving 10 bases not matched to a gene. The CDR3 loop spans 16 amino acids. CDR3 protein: CAWRKGLAGENNEQFF. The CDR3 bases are TGTGCCTGGCGGAAGGGACTAGCGGGCGAAAACAATGAGCAGTTCTTC.

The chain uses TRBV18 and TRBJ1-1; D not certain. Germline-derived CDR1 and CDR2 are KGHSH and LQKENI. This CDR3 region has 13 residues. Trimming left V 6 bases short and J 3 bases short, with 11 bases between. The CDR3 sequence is CASSRSPDTEAFF. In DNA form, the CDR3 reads TGTGCCAGCTCGAGGAGCCCGGACACTGAAGCTTTCTTT.

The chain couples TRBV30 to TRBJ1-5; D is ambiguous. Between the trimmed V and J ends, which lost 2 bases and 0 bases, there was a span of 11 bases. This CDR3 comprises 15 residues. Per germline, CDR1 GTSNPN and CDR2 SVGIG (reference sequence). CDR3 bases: TGTGCCTGGAGTCCTATGGGCTATAGCAATCAGCCCCAGCATTTT. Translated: CAWSPMGYSNQPQHF.

The DNA of the CDR3 is TGTGCCAGCAGCCAAGAGACGAGACGGAAGTACTTC. Encoded protein: CASSQETRRKYF. J is TRBJ2-7 and V is TRBV14; D is unclear. Deletions cut 0 bases from V and 11 bases from J, with 11 bases between. CDR1 is SGHDN, CDR2 FVKESK, per germline. The CDR3 spans 12 residues.

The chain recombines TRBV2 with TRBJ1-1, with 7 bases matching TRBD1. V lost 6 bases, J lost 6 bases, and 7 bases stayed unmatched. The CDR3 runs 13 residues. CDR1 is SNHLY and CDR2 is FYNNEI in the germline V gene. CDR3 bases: TGTGCCAGCAGGCTTAACAGGGGTGCTGAAGCTTTCTTT. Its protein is CASRLNRGAEAFF.

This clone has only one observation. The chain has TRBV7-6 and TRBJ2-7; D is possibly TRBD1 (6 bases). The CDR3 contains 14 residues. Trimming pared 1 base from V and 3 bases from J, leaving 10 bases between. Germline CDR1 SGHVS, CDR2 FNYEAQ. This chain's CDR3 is CASSLVPGDYEQYF. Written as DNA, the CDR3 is TGTGCCAGCAGCTTAGTTCCAGGGGACTACGAGCAGTACTTC.

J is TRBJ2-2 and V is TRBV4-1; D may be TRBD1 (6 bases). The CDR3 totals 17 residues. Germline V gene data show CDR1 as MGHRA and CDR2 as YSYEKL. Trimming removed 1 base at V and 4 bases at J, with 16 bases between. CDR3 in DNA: TGCGCCAGCAGCCAAGCCCTTTCGGGACACCCCACCGGGGAGCTGTTTTTT. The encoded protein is CASSQALSGHPTGELFF.

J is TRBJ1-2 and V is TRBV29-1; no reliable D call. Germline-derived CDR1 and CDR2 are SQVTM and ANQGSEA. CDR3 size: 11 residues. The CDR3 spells CSLSDNYGYTF. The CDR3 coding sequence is TGCAGTCTCTCGGACAACTATGGCTACACCTTC.

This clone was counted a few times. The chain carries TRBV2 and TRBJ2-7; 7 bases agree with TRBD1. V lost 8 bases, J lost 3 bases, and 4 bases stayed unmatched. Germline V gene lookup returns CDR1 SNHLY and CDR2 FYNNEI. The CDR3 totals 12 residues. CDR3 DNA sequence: TGTGCCAGCCGGACAGGCGTCTACGAGCAGTACTTC. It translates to CASRTGVYEQYF.

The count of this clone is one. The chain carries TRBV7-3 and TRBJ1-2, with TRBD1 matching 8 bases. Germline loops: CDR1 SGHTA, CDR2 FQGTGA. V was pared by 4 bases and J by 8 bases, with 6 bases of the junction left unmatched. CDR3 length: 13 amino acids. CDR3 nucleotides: TGTGCCAGCAGCTCGGACAGGGTTGGAGGCTACACCTTC. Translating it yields CASSSDRVGGYTF.

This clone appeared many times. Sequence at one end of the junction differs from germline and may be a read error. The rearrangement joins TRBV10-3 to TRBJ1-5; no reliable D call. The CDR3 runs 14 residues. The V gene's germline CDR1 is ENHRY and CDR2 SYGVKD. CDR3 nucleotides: TGTGCCACCAGTAGGGAAAATAGCAATCAGCCCCAGCATTTT. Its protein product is CATSRENSNQPQHF.

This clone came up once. In nucleotides, the CDR3 is TGTGCCAGCAGTCCCCCTGGGGGGGTTGCTGAAGCTTTCTTT. Amino acid sequence: CASSPPGGVAEAFF. The J gene is TRBJ1-1, the V gene TRBV6-6; the D gene is possibly TRBD1 (5 bases). CDR1 and CDR2 from the germline V gene are MNHNY and SVGAGI (reference sequence). The V end lost 5 bases, the J end lost 6 bases, and 16 bases lay between the germline ends. The CDR3 sequence is 14 residues long.

CDR3 coding DNA: TGCGCCAGCAGCCAAGTAGGTGTCACCTACGAGCAGTACTTC. The encoded protein is CASSQVGVTYEQYF. The rearrangement joins TRBV4-1 to TRBJ2-7; no definite D call. The ends were cut back, 1 base at V and 2 bases at J, with 9 bases in the middle. From germline, CDR1 is MGHRA and CDR2 YSYEKL. The CDR3 spans 14 residues.

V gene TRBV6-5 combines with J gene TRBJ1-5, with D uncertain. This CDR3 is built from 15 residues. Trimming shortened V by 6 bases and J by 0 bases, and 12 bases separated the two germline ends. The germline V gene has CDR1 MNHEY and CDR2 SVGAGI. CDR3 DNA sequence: TGTGCCAGCAGAGCGTACAGAGTTAGCAATCAGCCCCAGCATTTT. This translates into CASRAYRVSNQPQHF.

CDR3 residues: CAWSADRASGNTIYF. For the CDR3, the DNA is TGTGCCTGGAGTGCCGACCGAGCCTCTGGAAACACCATATATTTT. The chain combines TRBV30 with TRBJ1-3; no firm D call. Per germline, CDR1 GTSNPN and CDR2 SVGIG (reference sequence). Trimming removed 1 base from V and 0 bases from J, with 10 bases in between. The CDR3 runs 15 residues.

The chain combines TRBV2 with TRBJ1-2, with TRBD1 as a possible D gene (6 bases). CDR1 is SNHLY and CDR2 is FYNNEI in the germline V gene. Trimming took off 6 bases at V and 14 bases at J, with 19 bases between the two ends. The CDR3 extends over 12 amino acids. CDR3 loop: CASSRRGGTQTF. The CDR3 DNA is TGTGCCAGCAGCCGGCGGGGGGGCACTCAAACCTTC.

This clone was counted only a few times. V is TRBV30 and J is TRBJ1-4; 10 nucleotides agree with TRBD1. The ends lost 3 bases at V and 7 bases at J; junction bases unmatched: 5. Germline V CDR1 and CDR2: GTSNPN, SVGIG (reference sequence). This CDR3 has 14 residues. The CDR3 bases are TGTGCCTGGAGGGACAGGGGGTGGAGTGAAAAACTGTTTTTT. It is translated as CAWRDRGWSEKLFF.

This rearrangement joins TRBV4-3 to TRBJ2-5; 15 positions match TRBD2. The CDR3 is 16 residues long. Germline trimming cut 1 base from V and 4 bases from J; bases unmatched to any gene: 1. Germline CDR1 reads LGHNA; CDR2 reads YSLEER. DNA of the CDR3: TGCGCCAGCAGCCAAGGGACTAGCGGGAGGGGAGAGACCCAGTACTTC. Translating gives CASSQGTSGRGETQYF.

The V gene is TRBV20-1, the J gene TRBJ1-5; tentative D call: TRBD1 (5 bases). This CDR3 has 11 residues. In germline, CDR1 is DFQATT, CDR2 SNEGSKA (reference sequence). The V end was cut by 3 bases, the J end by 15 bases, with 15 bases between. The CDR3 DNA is TGCAGTGCTAGGTGGGGTCGGGACGGGCATTTT. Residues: CSARWGRDGHF.

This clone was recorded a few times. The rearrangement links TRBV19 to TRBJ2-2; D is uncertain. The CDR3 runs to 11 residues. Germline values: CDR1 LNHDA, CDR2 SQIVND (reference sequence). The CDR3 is CVSMARGELFF. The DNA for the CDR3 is TGTGTGTCCATGGCCCGCGGGGAGCTGTTTTTT. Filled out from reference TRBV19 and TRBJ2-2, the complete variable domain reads DGGITQSPKYLFRKEGQNVTLSCEQNLNHDAMYWYRQDPGQGLRLIYYSQIVNDFQKGDIAEGYSVSREKKESFPLTVTSAQKNPTAFYLCVSMARGELFFGEGSRLTVL.

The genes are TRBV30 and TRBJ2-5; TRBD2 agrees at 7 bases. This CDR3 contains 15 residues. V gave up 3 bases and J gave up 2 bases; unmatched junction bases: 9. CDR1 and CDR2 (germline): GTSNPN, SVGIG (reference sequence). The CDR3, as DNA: TGTGCCTGGAGCTTAGGTAGCGGGTATCAAGAGACCCAGTACTTC. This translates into CAWSLGSGYQETQYF.